The rows below give T cell receptor beta chains drawn from one sample of a study of T-cell reconstitution after alpha-beta-depleted transplantation in children. MiXCR was run by TCRdb on the PCR reads, yielding one entry per CDR3 protein. The sample carries 500,000 to 600,000 distinct CDR3 sequences, 18% recorded once. The specimen comprised PBMCs from the stem cell graft donor, sampled from the stem cell graft. The receptors stem from a human donor who donated a stem cell graft to a child with acute lymphoblastic leukemia. Both conserved end residues are part of each CDR3. Each record gives: clone size, J gene, V gene, D gene, CDR3 protein, CDR3 DNA. D genes are given only for firm matches. A row's size may be missing; if present it is once, few, many or a size class.

size: few; J: TRBJ2-4; V: TRBV11-2; D: TRBD1; CDR3: CASSQLGAGQGLIQYF; DNA: TGTGCCAGCAGCCAACTTGGGGCGGGACAGGGTCTCATTCAGTACTTC
size: -; J: TRBJ1-3; V: TRBV4-1; D: -; CDR3: CASSQDRARYTIYF; DNA: TGCGCCAGCAGCCAAGACAGGGCTAGGTACACCATATATTTT
size: -; J: TRBJ2-1; V: TRBV29-1; D: TRBD1; CDR3: CSVESRGQAYNEQFF; DNA: TGCAGCGTTGAATCAAGGGGACAGGCCTACAATGAGCAGTTCTTC
size: -; J: TRBJ2-5; V: TRBV15; D: TRBD2; CDR3: CATSRHGTSGEETQYF; DNA: TGTGCCACCAGCAGACATGGGACTAGCGGTGAAGAGACCCAGTACTTC
size: -; J: TRBJ2-1; V: TRBV24-1; D: TRBD1; CDR3: CATSDLGTGGDEQFF; DNA: TGTGCCACCAGTGACCTAGGGACAGGAGGGGATGAGCAGTTCTTC
size: few; J: TRBJ2-7; V: TRBV5-1; D: -; CDR3: CASSWDGGSYEQYF; DNA: TGCGCCAGCAGCTGGGACGGCGGCTCCTACGAGCAGTACTTC
size: -; J: TRBJ2-7; V: TRBV5-5; D: -; CDR3: CASSLEGGDEQYF; DNA: TGTGCCAGCAGCTTGGAGGGGGGCGACGAGCAGTACTTC
size: -; J: TRBJ2-1; V: TRBV29-1; D: -; CDR3: CSVDRAALEQFF; DNA: TGCAGCGTTGATCGGGCGGCACTGGAGCAGTTCTTC
size: few; J: TRBJ2-3; V: TRBV5-5; D: -; CDR3: CASSLELRALRADTQYF; DNA: TGTGCCAGCAGCTTGGAGTTACGGGCCTTACGGGCAGATACGCAGTATTTT
size: -; J: TRBJ1-6; V: TRBV5-1; D: -; CDR3: CASSLGVVPQSPLHF; DNA: TGCGCCAGCAGCTTGGGGGTAGTTCCCCAATCACCCCTCCACTTT
size: many; J: TRBJ1-5; V: TRBV12-3/TRBV12-4; D: -; CDR3: CASNQQGSQPQHF; DNA: TGTGCCAGCAACCAACAGGGATCTCAGCCCCAGCATTTT
size: -; J: TRBJ2-1; V: TRBV7-3; D: -; CDR3: CASSLVLGKQFF; DNA: TGTGCCAGCAGCTTAGTTTTGGGGAAGCAGTTCTTC
size: -; J: TRBJ2-1; V: TRBV3-1; D: TRBD1; CDR3: CASSQHRDRGLYEQFF; DNA: TGTGCCAGCAGCCAGCACCGGGACAGGGGGCTTTATGAGCAGTTCTTC
size: few; J: TRBJ2-7; V: TRBV27; D: TRBD2; CDR3: CASRGLAGYEQYF; DNA: TGTGCCAGCAGGGGACTAGCGGGCTACGAGCAGTACTTC
size: few; J: TRBJ1-2; V: TRBV15; D: -; CDR3: CATSRKSYLKDSYGYTF; DNA: TGTGCCACCAGCAGGAAATCTTACCTTAAAGACAGCTATGGCTACACCTTC
size: -; J: TRBJ2-7; V: TRBV7-3; D: -; CDR3: CASSLFMSYEQYF; DNA: TGTGCCAGCAGCTTATTTATGTCTTACGAGCAGTACTTC
size: -; J: TRBJ2-5; V: TRBV12-3/TRBV12-4; D: -; CDR3: CASSLSAGIPAWAQYF; DNA: TGTGCCAGCAGTTTATCGGCGGGAATACCGGCGTGGGCCCAGTACTTC
size: once; J: TRBJ2-1; V: TRBV2; D: TRBD2; CDR3: CASRALAGEISGEQFF; DNA: TGTGCCAGCAGGGCCTTAGCGGGAGAGATTTCGGGTGAGCAGTTCTTC
size: few; J: TRBJ2-7; V: TRBV20-1; D: TRBD2; CDR3: CSAISWTSGSHVYEQYF; DNA: TGCAGTGCTATTTCATGGACTAGCGGGAGCCATGTCTACGAGCAGTACTTC
size: few; J: TRBJ2-7; V: TRBV20-1; D: -; CDR3: CSARGAGTEPLEQYF; DNA: TGCAGTGCTAGAGGTGCCGGGACGGAACCCCTCGAGCAGTACTTC
size: few; J: TRBJ1-5; V: TRBV7-8; D: -; CDR3: CASSLELGPQPQHF; DNA: TGTGCCAGCAGCTTAGAGCTAGGGCCTCAGCCCCAGCATTTT
size: few; J: TRBJ1-1; V: TRBV15; D: TRBD1; CDR3: CATVETGTGEAFF; DNA: TGTGCCACCGTTGAGACAGGGACGGGTGAAGCTTTCTTT
size: few; J: TRBJ2-5; V: TRBV4-1; D: TRBD1; CDR3: CASSQGQGTGETQYF; DNA: TGCGCCAGCAGCCAAGGACAGGGGACAGGAGAGACCCAGTACTTC
size: few; J: TRBJ2-1; V: TRBV5-1; D: -; CDR3: CASSRGRTLDEQFF; DNA: TGCGCCAGCAGCCGGGGGAGGACTTTGGATGAGCAGTTCTTC
size: -; J: TRBJ1-1; V: TRBV7-2; D: -; CDR3: CASSPDFLNTEAFF; DNA: TGTGCCAGCAGCCCCGATTTCCTGAACACTGAAGCTTTCTTT
size: few; J: TRBJ2-2; V: TRBV15; D: TRBD2; CDR3: CATTSLAGHQNTGELFF; DNA: TGTGCCACCACCTCACTAGCGGGACATCAAAACACCGGGGAGCTGTTTTTT
size: many; J: TRBJ1-1; V: TRBV10-2; D: -; CDR3: CASSDEANTEAFF; DNA: TGCGCCAGCAGTGACGAGGCGAACACTGAAGCTTTCTTT
size: -; J: TRBJ1-1; V: TRBV20-1; D: TRBD1; CDR3: CSARELSGQGQSGTEAFF; DNA: TGCAGTGCTAGAGAGCTCTCGGGACAGGGGCAGTCGGGCACTGAAGCTTTCTTT
size: few; J: TRBJ1-4; V: TRBV9; D: -; CDR3: CASSQGGDFGKLFF; DNA: TGTGCCAGCAGCCAAGGGGGGGACTTCGGAAAACTGTTTTTT
size: few; J: TRBJ2-4; V: TRBV5-1; D: TRBD1; CDR3: CASRSTGGAKNIQYF; DNA: TGCGCCAGCAGATCGACAGGGGGGGCCAAAAACATTCAGTACTTC
size: -; J: TRBJ2-2; V: TRBV19; D: TRBD2; CDR3: CASSIRLASYTGELFF; DNA: TGTGCCAGTAGTATTAGACTAGCAAGTTACACCGGGGAGCTGTTTTTT
size: -; J: TRBJ2-3; V: TRBV12-3/TRBV12-4; D: TRBD1; CDR3: CASSLRGQEGDTQYF; DNA: TGTGCCAGCAGTTTAAGGGGGCAAGAGGGAGATACGCAGTATTTT
size: few; J: TRBJ2-7; V: TRBV5-6; D: TRBD1; CDR3: CASSLDRGLEQYF; DNA: TGTGCCAGCAGCTTGGACAGGGGGCTTGAGCAGTACTTC
size: many; J: TRBJ2-5; V: TRBV29-1; D: TRBD2; CDR3: CSVGLAGGQETQYF; DNA: TGCAGCGTTGGCCTAGCGGGAGGGCAAGAGACCCAGTACTTC
size: -; J: TRBJ2-7; V: TRBV29-1; D: -; CDR3: CSVEARGLPGAPYEQYF; DNA: TGCAGCGTTGAAGCCCGCGGTCTTCCAGGGGCTCCCTACGAGCAGTACTTC
size: many; J: TRBJ2-1; V: TRBV6-5; D: -; CDR3: CASSRDSYNEQFF; DNA: TGTGCCAGCTCCCGGGACTCCTACAATGAGCAGTTCTTC
size: -; J: TRBJ2-7; V: TRBV7-2; D: -; CDR3: CASSLHREVLPYEQYF; DNA: TGTGCCAGCAGCTTACACCGAGAAGTGTTACCCTACGAGCAGTACTTC
size: few; J: TRBJ2-5; V: TRBV5-5; D: -; CDR3: CASSLQGRRETQYF; DNA: TGTGCCAGCAGCTTACAGGGAAGGAGAGAGACCCAGTACTTC
size: -; J: TRBJ2-7; V: TRBV7-8; D: TRBD2; CDR3: CASSFAGGNSEQYF; DNA: TGTGCCAGCAGCTTCGCGGGAGGGAATTCCGAGCAGTACTTC
size: -; J: TRBJ2-1; V: TRBV6-2/TRBV6-3; D: TRBD2; CDR3: CASIRGLAGEQFF; DNA: TGTGCCAGCATTAGAGGACTAGCGGGTGAGCAGTTCTTC
size: few; J: TRBJ2-3; V: TRBV5-1; D: -; CDR3: CASSLGWQTQYF; DNA: TGCGCCAGCAGCTTGGGTTGGCAAACGCAGTATTTT
size: few; J: TRBJ2-5; V: TRBV20-1; D: TRBD2; CDR3: CSARAGTSGQETQYF; DNA: TGCAGTGCTAGAGCCGGGACTAGCGGACAAGAGACCCAGTACTTC
size: -; J: TRBJ2-3; V: TRBV30; D: -; CDR3: CAWTPGTDTQYF; DNA: TGTGCCTGGACTCCCGGGACAGATACGCAGTATTTT
size: -; J: TRBJ2-1; V: TRBV5-6; D: -; CDR3: CASSFVNRFNEQFF; DNA: TGTGCCAGCAGCTTCGTGAATCGGTTCAATGAGCAGTTCTTC
size: -; J: TRBJ2-2; V: TRBV27; D: -; CDR3: CASSLHANTGELFF; DNA: TGTGCCAGCAGTTTGCATGCGAACACCGGGGAGCTGTTTTTT
size: few; J: TRBJ1-5; V: TRBV27; D: -; CDR3: CASSLRGAQPQHF; DNA: TGTGCCAGCAGTTTAAGGGGCGCGCAGCCCCAGCATTTT
size: -; J: TRBJ2-7; V: TRBV29-1; D: TRBD2; CDR3: CSVEGLPSGRANEQYF; DNA: TGCAGCGTTGAAGGTTTACCTAGCGGGAGGGCCAACGAGCAGTACTTC
size: few; J: TRBJ2-1; V: TRBV25-1; D: -; CDR3: CASSDPWSHLTTLNEQFF; DNA: TGTGCCAGCAGTGACCCCTGGTCCCACCTAACGACCTTAAATGAGCAGTTCTTC
size: many; J: TRBJ2-1; V: TRBV29-1; D: TRBD2; CDR3: CSLRESSYNEQFF; DNA: TGCAGCTTGCGGGAGAGCTCCTACAATGAGCAGTTCTTC
size: -; J: TRBJ2-7; V: TRBV11-2; D: -; CDR3: CASSPISGSGYEQYF; DNA: TGTGCCAGCAGCCCTATTTCAGGCTCGGGCTACGAGCAGTACTTC
size: many; J: TRBJ2-3; V: TRBV5-1; D: TRBD1; CDR3: CASSSRDRGTDTQYF; DNA: TGCGCCAGCAGCTCCCGGGACAGGGGCACAGATACGCAGTATTTT
size: -; J: TRBJ2-7; V: TRBV5-1; D: -; CDR3: CASSLTGRGAYEQYF; DNA: TGCGCCAGCAGCTTGACGGGACGGGGAGCCTACGAGCAGTACTTC
size: few; J: TRBJ1-1; V: TRBV6-5; D: -; CDR3: CASSYRITDTEAFF; DNA: TGTGCCAGCAGTTACCGAATCACGGACACTGAAGCTTTCTTT
size: -; J: TRBJ2-4; V: TRBV7-3; D: TRBD2; CDR3: CASSLIGTSEDSQYF; DNA: TGTGCCAGCAGCTTAATTGGGACTAGCGAGGACAGTCAGTACTTC